The clone carrying this T cell receptor (beta chain) was found a few times. The antigen is undetermined. This record comes from a study of vaccination effects on CD4 cells after COVID-19. Profiling relied on immunoSEQ multiplex PCR, and the TCRdb table lists in-frame clones only, not all of them. The sample records under 40,000 clones, around 70% being singletons. Germline loops: CDR1 SGHVS, CDR2 FQNEAQ. There are 15 residues in the CDR3. V dropped 4 bases and J dropped 5; count of bases not matched to a gene: 7. The ViraFEST assay expanded antigen-specific CD4+ T cells with viral peptide pools before sequencing. Between days 9 and 10 of culture, CD4+ T cells were separated out. Participants got two doses of BNT162b2 or mRNA-1273 vaccine. Testing of the vaccine recipients showed negative nucleocapsid antibodies and no prior SARS-CoV-2 infection. Supplemented with around 9.3 IU/ml IL-2 and approximately 9.7 ug/ml peptides, more than 1.5 million PBMC per well were kept in culture.

This TCR was sampled from a human donor who received a COVID-19 vaccine. The rearrangement joins TRBV7-8 to TRBJ1-5, with 8 bases lining up with TRBD1. The source was CD4+ T cells from PBMCs cultured with HCoV-229E spike peptides, collected after COVID-19 vaccination. In nucleotides, the CDR3 is TGTGCCAGCAGCTCAGACGACAGGGGAGATCAGCCCCAGCATTTT. Its translation: CASSSDDRGDQPQHF.